These 10 T cell receptor beta chains were all obtained from the same sample, sequenced in a study of CXCR3-negative and CXCR3-positive naive CD8 T cells. It was by 5' RACE with UMI labels that the TRB cDNA libraries were prepared. TCRdb re-called the 5' RACE reads and shows each CDR3 protein once, DNA omitted. The specimen's table records 100,000 to 150,000 distinct CDR3 sequences. The sample consisted of naive CXCR3- CD8+ T cells from blood. The subset: CD45RO-CCR7+CD27+CD95- naive CD8+ T cells lacking CXCR3 (TNR3-). The source is a human donor in good health. Some clones in this sample may be carry-over from other donors' samples.

The chain couples TRBV28 to TRBJ2-3. The CDR3 sequence is 15 residues long. CDR1 is MDHEN and CDR2 is SYDVKM in the germline V gene. CDR3: CASSWLVRTTDTQYF.

The chain joins TRBV27 to TRBJ2-7; the D call from TCRdb, TRBD2, cannot be confirmed without DNA. This CDR3 spans 14 amino acids. CDR1 MNHEY and CDR2 SMNVEV come from the germline V gene (reference sequence). The CDR3 is CASSQPRLAGEQYF.

The chain recombines TRBV11-3 with TRBJ2-7; the TRBD1 assignment by TCRdb is unverifiable without DNA. The CDR3 covers 13 residues. The germline V gene encodes CDR1 SGHNT and CDR2 YENEEA. CDR3 sequence reads: CASSSNAGYEQYF.

The chain couples TRBV7-2 to TRBJ2-7; TCRdb indicates TRBD1, and absent DNA this call remains unverified. The CDR3 length is 18 residues. The V gene's germline CDR1 is SGHTA and CDR2 FQGNSA. CDR3 loop: CASSLEGGRDRAIYEQYF.

CDR3 residues: CASSGVGIAEAFF. This chain links TRBV25-1 with TRBJ1-1. The CDR3 consists of 13 residues. CDR1 and CDR2 from the germline V gene are MGHDK and SYGVNS. The variable domain in full, completed from reference TRBV25-1 and TRBJ1-1, reads EADIYQTPRYLVIGTGKKITLECSQTMGHDKMYWYQQDPGMELHLIHYSYGVNSTEKGDLSSESTVSRIRTEHFPLTLESARPSHTSQYLCASSGVGIAEAFFGQGTRLTVV.

This rearrangement joins TRBV6-2 or TRBV6-3 to TRBJ2-7; TCRdb outputs TRBD2, but without DNA this stays unchecked. Germline-derived CDR1 and CDR2 are MNHEY and SVGEGT. The CDR3 is 16 residues long. The CDR3 reads CASSYSRASGSDEQYF.

The V gene is TRBV6-2 or TRBV6-3, the J gene TRBJ1-2; TCRdb picks TRBD1, but there is no DNA to check that call. The CDR3 contains 14 residues. Germline values: CDR1 MNHEY, CDR2 SVGEGT. This CDR3 reads CASSYFGASYGYTF.

The chain recombines TRBV3-1 with TRBJ2-3; no DNA is available, so the TRBD2 call from TCRdb remains unchecked. The CDR3 runs to 16 residues. Germline-derived CDR1 and CDR2 are LGHDT and YNNKEL (reference sequence). The CDR3 reads CASSPDSGGSADTQYF.

The chain couples TRBV7-3 to TRBJ2-1. Per the germline V gene, CDR1 is SGHTA and CDR2 is FQGTGA. The CDR3 has 16 residues. The CDR3 region is CASSLIGGGPLNEQFF.

V and J are TRBV7-6 and TRBJ2-7; the D call of TRBD1 rests on TCRdb alone, since no DNA is present to check it. Germline V gene sequence: CDR1 SGHVS, CDR2 FNYEAQ. CDR3 length: 17 residues. The CDR3 spells CASSLGTGGSGVGEQYF. The entire variable domain, with the rest obtained from reference TRBV7-6 and TRBJ2-7, is as follows: GAGVSQSPRYKVTKRGQDVALRCDPISGHVSLYWYRQALGQGPEFLTYFNYEAQQDKSGLPNDRFSAERPEGSISTLTIQRTEQRDSAMYRCASSLGTGGSGVGEQYFGPGTRLTVT.